The rows below give T cell receptor beta chains drawn from one sample of a study of siplizumab effects on memory and regulatory T cells. Assay used: immunoSEQ multiplex PCR; TCRdb lists only in-frame clones, some missing. Among 65,000 to 70,000 clones listed, over 80% were seen once. The sequenced sample consisted of Tregs sorted from blood. The receptor set was obtained from a human donor in good health. The CDR3 runs from the conserved cysteine through the conserved F or W. A D gene is named only where the DNA matches it firmly. Some rows have no size entry. The others give once, few or many, or a class for an expanded clone.

size: NA
J: TRBJ2-2
D: TRBD2
V: TRBV5-1
DNA: TGCGCCAGCAGCGGTTTGACTAGCGGGAGTATTGGCGGGGAGCTGTTTTTT
CDR3: CASSGLTSGSIGGELFF

size: once
J: TRBJ2-7
D: NA
V: TRBV5-6
DNA: TGTGCCAGCAGCTTGGTGGGTTTGACCTACGAGCAGTACTTC
CDR3: CASSLVGLTYEQYF

size: NA
J: TRBJ2-7
D: NA
V: TRBV4-3
DNA: TGCGCCAGCAGCCAATCCATTAGATCCTACGAGCAGTACTTC
CDR3: CASSQSIRSYEQYF

size: few
J: TRBJ1-1
D: NA
V: TRBV2
DNA: TGTGCCAGCACCCCAGGGGACCTAAACACTGAAGCTTTCTTT
CDR3: CASTPGDLNTEAFF

size: NA
J: TRBJ2-7
D: NA
V: TRBV7-2
DNA: TGTGCCAGCAGCTTAAGGCGTCGGGTAGAGTCCTCCTACGAGCAGTACTTC
CDR3: CASSLRRRVESSYEQYF

size: NA
J: TRBJ2-7
D: NA
V: TRBV18
DNA: TGTGCCAGCTCACCTCTCGGTTCCTACGAGCAGTACTTC
CDR3: CASSPLGSYEQYF

size: NA
J: TRBJ1-3
D: TRBD1
V: TRBV28
DNA: TGTGCCAGCAGTTTGACAGGGTGGTCTGGAAACACCATATATTTT
CDR3: CASSLTGWSGNTIYF

size: NA
J: TRBJ2-6
D: NA
V: TRBV6-5
DNA: TGTGCCAGCCGGAGGGTGCGCTCTGGGGCCAACGTCCTGACTTTC
CDR3: CASRRVRSGANVLTF

size: NA
J: TRBJ2-7
D: NA
V: TRBV5-1
DNA: TGCGCCAGCAGCTTGGCGGCAGGGGGGGTAGCGGGCGAGAGTTTGTACTTC
CDR3: CASSLAAGGVAGESLYF

size: NA
J: TRBJ2-7
D: TRBD2
V: TRBV5-1
DNA: TGCGCCAGCAGCTTGGGCGGGCTAGCGGGAGTGTCCTACGAGCAGTACTTC
CDR3: CASSLGGLAGVSYEQYF

size: NA
J: TRBJ2-5
D: TRBD2
V: TRBV29-1
DNA: TGCAGCGTTGACCCGGGAGGGACGGAGACCCAGTACTTC
CDR3: CSVDPGGTETQYF

size: NA
J: TRBJ2-4
D: NA
V: TRBV30
DNA: TGTGCCTGGAGGTCAGGGCCGGGGGACATTCAGTACTTC
CDR3: CAWRSGPGDIQYF

size: NA
J: TRBJ2-7
D: NA
V: TRBV21-1
DNA: TGTGCCAGCAGCAAGGGGGGCGCGGGCCGACAGGGGCCAAGATACGAGCAGTACTTC
CDR3: CASSKGGAGRQGPRYEQYF

size: NA
J: TRBJ2-7
D: NA
V: TRBV7-9
DNA: TGTGCCAGCAGCCACGCCTGGACAGCTTCAAGCTACGAGCAGTACTTC
CDR3: CASSHAWTASSYEQYF

size: NA
J: TRBJ2-7
D: NA
V: TRBV4-2
DNA: TGTGCCAGCAGCCAAGATCCCAGGGCGAGCGAGCAGTACTTC
CDR3: CASSQDPRASEQYF

size: NA
J: TRBJ1-2
D: TRBD1
V: TRBV6-5
DNA: TGTGCCAGCACCCCGAGGGGACAGGGGACACGCTACACCTTC
CDR3: CASTPRGQGTRYTF

size: NA
J: TRBJ2-1
D: TRBD2
V: TRBV15
DNA: TGTGCCACCAGCAGAGGAGGCGGGAGGGCTAATGAGCAGTTCTTC
CDR3: CATSRGGGRANEQFF

size: NA
J: TRBJ1-4
D: NA
V: TRBV15
DNA: TGTGCCACCAGCAGAGATATGGGGGCGTTAGGTGAAAAACTGTTTTTT
CDR3: CATSRDMGALGEKLFF

size: NA
J: TRBJ1-1
D: NA
V: TRBV6-4
DNA: TGTGCCAGCAGTGAGGCGTTTGAAGCTTTCTTT
CDR3: CASSEAFEAFF

size: NA
J: TRBJ1-5
D: NA
V: TRBV19
DNA: TGTGCCAGTAGTATAGTATCCGGGACATCTGGCAATCAGCCCCAGCATTTT
CDR3: CASSIVSGTSGNQPQHF

size: NA
J: TRBJ2-1
D: TRBD2
V: TRBV9
DNA: TGTGCCAGCAGCCCGCGGGGGGGGACAGCCTCAAATGAGCAGTTCTTC
CDR3: CASSPRGGTASNEQFF

size: NA
J: TRBJ2-1
D: TRBD2
V: TRBV7-2
DNA: TGTGCCAGCAGCCCGGGACTAGCGGGTAACAATGAGCAGTTCTTC
CDR3: CASSPGLAGNNEQFF

size: NA
J: TRBJ2-1
D: NA
V: TRBV10-3
DNA: TGTGCCATCAGTAATCCCGGCGTCTCCTACAATGAGCAGTTCTTC
CDR3: CAISNPGVSYNEQFF

size: NA
J: TRBJ1-2
D: NA
V: TRBV19
DNA: TGTGCCAGTAGTCCGACGGGCGGAGTCTATGGCTACACCTTC
CDR3: CASSPTGGVYGYTF

size: NA
J: TRBJ2-3
D: NA
V: TRBV4-1
DNA: TGCGCCAGCAGCCAAGAGCCGGGGAGAACGCAGTATTTT
CDR3: CASSQEPGRTQYF

size: NA
J: TRBJ1-5
D: TRBD1
V: TRBV6-6
DNA: TGTGCCAGCAGTTATGTCACAGGGGGCAATCAGCCCCAGCATTTT
CDR3: CASSYVTGGNQPQHF

size: NA
J: TRBJ1-2
D: NA
V: TRBV10-2
DNA: TGCGCCAGCAGTGAGTCAAGATCGGAAGGCTACACCTTC
CDR3: CASSESRSEGYTF

size: NA
J: TRBJ1-1
D: NA
V: TRBV7-2
DNA: TGTGCCAGCAGCTTAGGAGGGAAGGTCACTGAAGCTTTCTTT
CDR3: CASSLGGKVTEAFF

size: NA
J: TRBJ2-1
D: NA
V: TRBV28
DNA: TGTGCCAGCATAGGCCGGGGACTTTACAATGCCAATGAGCAGTTCTTC
CDR3: CASIGRGLYNANEQFF

size: NA
J: TRBJ2-6
D: NA
V: TRBV18
DNA: TGTGCCAGCTCACCAATAGGGACCAAGGGGGCCAACGTCCTGACTTTC
CDR3: CASSPIGTKGANVLTF

size: NA
J: TRBJ1-1
D: TRBD1
V: TRBV5-6
DNA: TGTGCCAGCAGCTTGGGTATGGGCAGGGGGAGGCCTGAAGCTTTCTTT
CDR3: CASSLGMGRGRPEAFF

size: NA
J: TRBJ2-1
D: NA
V: TRBV10-3
DNA: TGTGCCATCAGTGAAACGGAGGGCTCCTACAATGAGCAGTTCTTC
CDR3: CAISETEGSYNEQFF

size: NA
J: TRBJ1-2
D: NA
V: TRBV5-1
DNA: TGCGCCAGCAGCGTGGGGGACACGATCTATGGCTACACCTTC
CDR3: CASSVGDTIYGYTF

size: NA
J: TRBJ2-7
D: NA
V: TRBV21-1
DNA: TGTGCCAGCAGCACCTGTTGTCGACAGGGTCGGCTGGGCGAGCAGTACTTC
CDR3: CASSTCCRQGRLGEQYF

size: NA
J: TRBJ2-1
D: TRBD2
V: TRBV19
DNA: TGTGCCAGTAGTATAGCTCGCGGGAGGGCCTATGAGCAGTTCTTC
CDR3: CASSIARGRAYEQFF

size: once
J: TRBJ1-1
D: TRBD1
V: TRBV7-2
DNA: TGTGCCAGCAGCTCACAGGGACAGGGTCAGGGTGAAGCTTTCTTT
CDR3: CASSSQGQGQGEAFF

size: once
J: TRBJ2-1
D: NA
V: TRBV7-9
DNA: TGTGCCAGCAGCTCAACCAATGAGCAGTTCTTC
CDR3: CASSSTNEQFF

size: NA
J: TRBJ1-6
D: TRBD1
V: TRBV29-1
DNA: TGCAGCGTGAGACAGGGGCAAGTTAATTCACCCCTCCACTTT
CDR3: CSVRQGQVNSPLHF

size: once
J: TRBJ2-5
D: NA
V: TRBV5-5
DNA: TGTGCCAGCAGCTTCACAGGGTTGGAGACCCAGTACTTC
CDR3: CASSFTGLETQYF

size: NA
J: TRBJ1-2
D: NA
V: TRBV6-1
DNA: TGTGCCAGCACCAAGGGGGGCCCTACCTATGGCTACACCTTC
CDR3: CASTKGGPTYGYTF

size: NA
J: TRBJ2-1
D: NA
V: TRBV7-2
DNA: TGTGCCAGCAGCAAACACAATGAGCAGTTCTTC
CDR3: CASSKHNEQFF

size: NA
J: TRBJ2-4
D: NA
V: TRBV6-1
DNA: TGTGCCAGCAGGGAAAACATTCAGTACTTC
CDR3: CASRENIQYF

size: NA
J: TRBJ2-7
D: TRBD1
V: TRBV6-1
DNA: TGTGCCAGCAGAGAACAGGGGGCAAGGGAGCAGTACTTC
CDR3: CASREQGAREQYF

size: NA
J: TRBJ2-4
D: NA
V: TRBV30
DNA: TGTGCCTGGAGCCCCTTTGTTACACAAAACATTCAGTACTTC
CDR3: CAWSPFVTQNIQYF

size: NA
J: TRBJ2-7
D: TRBD2
V: TRBV27
DNA: TGTGCCAGCAGTCCCTCCGGGAGGTACGAGCAGTACTTC
CDR3: CASSPSGRYEQYF

size: NA
J: TRBJ1-1
D: NA
V: TRBV25-1
DNA: TGTGCCAGCAGTGAGTCCGGGACTGCACTCAAAGCTTTCTTT
CDR3: CASSESGTALKAFF

size: NA
J: TRBJ2-1
D: TRBD2
V: TRBV5-1
DNA: TGCGCCAGCAGCTTGGAGGGACTAGCGGGAGGGCGGGGGCAGTTCTTC
CDR3: CASSLEGLAGGRGQFF

size: NA
J: TRBJ1-1
D: NA
V: TRBV29-1
DNA: TGCAGCGTTGGGGGGGGGCGGACTGAAGCTTTCTTT
CDR3: CSVGGGRTEAFF

size: NA
J: TRBJ1-6
D: NA
V: TRBV15
DNA: TGTGCCACCAGCAGAGATGATGTGAGGCAGTCTAATTCACCCCTCCACTTT
CDR3: CATSRDDVRQSNSPLHF

size: NA
J: TRBJ2-5
D: NA
V: TRBV19
DNA: TGTGCCAGTACCCAGGGAGAGACCCAGTACTTC
CDR3: CASTQGETQYF

size: NA
J: TRBJ1-5
D: NA
V: TRBV5-4
DNA: TGTGCCAGCAGCTTTGGGAGGGGGGGTCAGCCCCAGCATTTT
CDR3: CASSFGRGGQPQHF

size: NA
J: TRBJ2-1
D: TRBD2
V: TRBV14
DNA: TGTGCCAGCAGCCATGGAGCGGGAGATCCCTCCTACAATGAGCAGTTCTTC
CDR3: CASSHGAGDPSYNEQFF

size: NA
J: TRBJ1-1
D: TRBD1
V: TRBV5-1
DNA: TGCGCCAGCAGGCGACGATCTACGGCAGGGGGTATGAACACTGAAGCTTTCTTT
CDR3: CASRRRSTAGGMNTEAFF